A single sample gave rise to the 9 T cell receptor beta chains below, sequenced in a study of PD-L1 blockade in urothelial cancer. Generated by immunoSEQ multiplex PCR, the TCRdb table keeps only in-frame clones and is missing some. Among about 17,000 clones listed, 75% to 90% were seen once. The sample here was PBMCs, taken around atezolizumab (anti-PD-L1) treatment. The receptor source for this set is a man aged 50 or older with urothelial cancer.

This clone occurred once. This CDR3 reads CASSFQALAGDGQYF. The DNA for the CDR3 is TGTGCCAGCTCATTCCAAGCCCTAGCGGGAGATGGTCAGTACTTC. The genes are TRBV18 and TRBJ2-7, with 10 positions matching TRBD2. V dropped 5 bases and J dropped 10; count of bases not matched to a gene: 14. Germline V CDR1 and CDR2: KGHSH, LQKENI. The CDR3 contains 15 residues.

J is TRBJ1-3 and V is TRBV6-1; TRBD1 matches 8 bases. The CDR3 runs 14 residues. Unmatched junction bases numbered 2, after V lost 3 bases and J lost 4 bases. Germline V lookup: CDR1 MNHNS, CDR2 SASEGT. The CDR3 bases are TGTGCCAGCAGTGACAGGGGGCTCGGAAACACCATATATTTT. Its translation is CASSDRGLGNTIYF.

V gene TRBV28 combines with J gene TRBJ1-1; the D gene is possibly TRBD1 (5 bases). The germline V and J ends were trimmed by 2 bases and 4 bases, with 17 bases remaining between them. CDR1 and CDR2 from the germline V gene are MDHEN and SYDVKM. CDR3 length: 16 amino acids. The CDR3 DNA reads TGTGCCAGCAGTTTAATTCCGGGTCAGGGCACCACTGAAGCTTTCTTT. This codes for CASSLIPGQGTTEAFF. Variable domain in full (rest from reference TRBV28 and TRBJ1-1): DVKVTQSSRYLVKRTGEKVFLECVQDMDHENMFWYRQDPGLGLRLIYFSYDVKMKEKGDIPEGYSVSREKKERFSLILESASTNQTSMYLCASSLIPGQGTTEAFFGQGTRLTVV.

The chain carries TRBV29-1 and TRBJ2-3, with unresolved D. The germline V gene encodes CDR1 SQVTM and CDR2 ANQGSEA. This CDR3 comprises 12 residues. V was shortened by 4 bases and J by 0 bases, with 5 bases between the two germline ends. CDR3 region: CSVVASTDTQYF. The CDR3 DNA follows: TGCAGCGTTGTCGCGAGCACAGATACGCAGTATTTT.

The V call is TRBV5-1, the J call TRBJ2-7, with 7 bases aligning to TRBD1. J lost 0 bases, V lost 4 bases, and 10 bases had no gene match. In germline, CDR1 is SGHRS, CDR2 YFSETQ. The CDR3 length is 16 residues. The CDR3 DNA sequence: TGCGCCAGCAGCGACCCGACAGGGTCCCCCTCCTACGAGCAGTACTTC. Amino acid sequence: CASSDPTGSPSYEQYF.

This chain links TRBV18 with TRBJ2-3, with 8 bases that match TRBD1. V gave up 3 bases and J gave up 2 bases; unmatched junction bases: 7. The CDR3 length is 16 residues. Germline assignment: CDR1 KGHSH and CDR2 LQKENI. In DNA, the CDR3 is TGTGCCAGCTCACCGATCCAGGGGGCTATCACAGATACGCAGTATTTT. This codes for CASSPIQGAITDTQYF.

V is TRBV5-6 and J is TRBJ1-1; D is unclear. This CDR3 is built from 15 residues. Germline V gives CDR1 SGHDT, CDR2 YYEEEE. V was shortened by 3 bases and J by 0 bases, with 12 bases between the two germline ends. The CDR3 DNA is TGTGCCAGCAGCTCTGAGGCAGACCTGAACACTGAAGCTTTCTTT. Amino acids: CASSSEADLNTEAFF.

The gene calls are TRBV28 and TRBJ1-1; D is perhaps TRBD1 (5 bases). Germline V lookup: CDR1 MDHEN, CDR2 SYDVKM. V lost 4 bases and J lost 9, with 15 bases in between. The CDR3 runs 13 residues. CDR3 sequence (DNA): TGTGCCAGCAGTTCCCCTGGGGGGATGAAAGCTTTCTTT. It translates to CASSSPGGMKAFF.

This clone was detected once. The chain combines TRBV10-1 with TRBJ1-1; weak D call: TRBD1 (5 bases). V lost 6 bases, J lost 4 bases, and 15 bases lay in between. The CDR3 has 14 residues. The germline V gene has CDR1 WNHNN and CDR2 SYGVQD (reference sequence). CDR3 region: CASSWDSRGTEAFF. In nucleotides, the CDR3 is TGCGCCAGCAGCTGGGACTCAAGGGGCACTGAAGCTTTCTTT.